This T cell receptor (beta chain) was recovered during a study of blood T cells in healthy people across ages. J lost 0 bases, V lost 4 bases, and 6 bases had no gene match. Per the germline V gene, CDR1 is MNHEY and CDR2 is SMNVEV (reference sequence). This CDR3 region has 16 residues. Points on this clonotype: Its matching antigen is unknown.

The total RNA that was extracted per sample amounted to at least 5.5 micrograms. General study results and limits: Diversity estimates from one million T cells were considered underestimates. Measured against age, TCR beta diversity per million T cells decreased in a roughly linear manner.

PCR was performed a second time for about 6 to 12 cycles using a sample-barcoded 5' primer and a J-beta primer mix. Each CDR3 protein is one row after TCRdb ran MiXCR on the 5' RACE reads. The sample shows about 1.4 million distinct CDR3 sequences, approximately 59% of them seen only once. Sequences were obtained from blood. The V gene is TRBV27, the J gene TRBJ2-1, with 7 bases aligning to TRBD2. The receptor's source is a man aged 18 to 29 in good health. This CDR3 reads CASSSTLARSYNEQFF. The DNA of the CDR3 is TGTGCCAGCAGTTCAACACTAGCGCGCTCCTACAATGAGCAGTTCTTC.